This T cell receptor (beta chain) was observed in a study of T cell responses to AZD1222 COVID-19 vaccine. Study-level information: Pooled together were second doses at about 4 or about 12 weeks.

Concerning this clone: The antigen is not known.

Measured with immunoSEQ multiplex PCR; TCRdb has only the in-frame clones, and not every one. This sample has roughly 99,000 clones, with roughly nine tenths found just once. Points from the study as a whole: Most donors were white British and more were female, and clonal diversity was possibly underestimated. Two AZD1222 administrations were followed by greater Spike-specific TCR breadth and depth.

This sequence originates from an adult in good health. The sample consisted of peripheral blood, taken on day 0 of AZD1222 vaccination.

The CDR3: CASSEGSGADSNTEAFF. In DNA form, the CDR3 reads TGTGCCAGCAGTGAAGGGTCGGGGGCCGATTCGAACACTGAAGCTTTCTTT. The chain is built from TRBV6-1 and TRBJ1-1, with a weak D call TRBD1 (6 bases). Germline CDR1 MNHNS, CDR2 SASEGT. CDR3 length: 17 amino acids. Between the trimmed V and J ends, which lost 1 base and 1 base, there was a span of 16 bases.